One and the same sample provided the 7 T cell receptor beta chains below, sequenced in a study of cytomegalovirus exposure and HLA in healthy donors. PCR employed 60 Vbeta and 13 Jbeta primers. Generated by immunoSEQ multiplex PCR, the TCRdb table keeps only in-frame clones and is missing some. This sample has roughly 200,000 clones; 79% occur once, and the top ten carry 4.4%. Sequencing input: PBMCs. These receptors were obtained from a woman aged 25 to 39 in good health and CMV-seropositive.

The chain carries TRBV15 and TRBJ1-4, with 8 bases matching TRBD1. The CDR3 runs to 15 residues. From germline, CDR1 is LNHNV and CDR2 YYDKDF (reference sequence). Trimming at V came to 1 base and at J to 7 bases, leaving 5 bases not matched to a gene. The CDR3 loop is CATSRGQGSGEKLFF. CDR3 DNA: TGTGCCACCAGCAGAGGACAGGGGTCCGGTGAAAAACTGTTTTTT.

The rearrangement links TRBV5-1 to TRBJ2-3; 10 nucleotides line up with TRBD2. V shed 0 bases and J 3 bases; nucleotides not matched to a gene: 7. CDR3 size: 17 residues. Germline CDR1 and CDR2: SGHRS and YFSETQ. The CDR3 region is CASSLAASGSYTDTQYF. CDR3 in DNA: TGCGCCAGCAGCTTGGCTGCTAGCGGGAGTTATACAGATACGCAGTATTTT.

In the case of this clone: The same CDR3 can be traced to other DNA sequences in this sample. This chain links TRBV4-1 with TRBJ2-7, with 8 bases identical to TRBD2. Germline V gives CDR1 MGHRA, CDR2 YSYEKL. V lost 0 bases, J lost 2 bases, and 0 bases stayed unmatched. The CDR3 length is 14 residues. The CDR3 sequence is CASSQEGLAYEQYF. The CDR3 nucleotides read TGCGCCAGCAGCCAAGAGGGACTAGCCTACGAGCAGTACTTC.

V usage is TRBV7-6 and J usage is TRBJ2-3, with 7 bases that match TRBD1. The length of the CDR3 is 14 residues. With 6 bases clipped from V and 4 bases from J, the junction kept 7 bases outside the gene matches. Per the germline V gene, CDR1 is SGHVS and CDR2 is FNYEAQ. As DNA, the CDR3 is TGTGCCAGCAGTCGAGAAACAGGGGCAGATACGCAGTATTTT. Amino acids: CASSRETGADTQYF.

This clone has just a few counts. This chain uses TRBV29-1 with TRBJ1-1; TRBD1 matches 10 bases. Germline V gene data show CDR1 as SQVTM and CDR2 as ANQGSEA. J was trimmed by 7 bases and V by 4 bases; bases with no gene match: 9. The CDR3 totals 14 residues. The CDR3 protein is CSVADRGYSGEAFF. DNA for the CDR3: TGCAGCGTTGCGGACAGGGGGTATTCGGGTGAAGCTTTCTTT.

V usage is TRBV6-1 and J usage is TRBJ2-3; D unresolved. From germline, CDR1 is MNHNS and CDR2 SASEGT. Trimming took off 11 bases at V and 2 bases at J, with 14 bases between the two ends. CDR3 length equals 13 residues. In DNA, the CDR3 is TGTGCCTTAAGGAACAGATACACAGATACGCAGTATTTT. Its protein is CALRNRYTDTQYF.

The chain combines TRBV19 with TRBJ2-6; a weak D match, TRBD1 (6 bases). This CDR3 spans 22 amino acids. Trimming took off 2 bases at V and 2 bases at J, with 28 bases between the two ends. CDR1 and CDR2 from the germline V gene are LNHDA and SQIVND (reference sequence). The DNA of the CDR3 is TGTGCCAGTAGTATATCGGGTCCGGGACGCAGGGGAGTCGGCACTGGGGCCAACGTCCTGACTTTC. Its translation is CASSISGPGRRGVGTGANVLTF.